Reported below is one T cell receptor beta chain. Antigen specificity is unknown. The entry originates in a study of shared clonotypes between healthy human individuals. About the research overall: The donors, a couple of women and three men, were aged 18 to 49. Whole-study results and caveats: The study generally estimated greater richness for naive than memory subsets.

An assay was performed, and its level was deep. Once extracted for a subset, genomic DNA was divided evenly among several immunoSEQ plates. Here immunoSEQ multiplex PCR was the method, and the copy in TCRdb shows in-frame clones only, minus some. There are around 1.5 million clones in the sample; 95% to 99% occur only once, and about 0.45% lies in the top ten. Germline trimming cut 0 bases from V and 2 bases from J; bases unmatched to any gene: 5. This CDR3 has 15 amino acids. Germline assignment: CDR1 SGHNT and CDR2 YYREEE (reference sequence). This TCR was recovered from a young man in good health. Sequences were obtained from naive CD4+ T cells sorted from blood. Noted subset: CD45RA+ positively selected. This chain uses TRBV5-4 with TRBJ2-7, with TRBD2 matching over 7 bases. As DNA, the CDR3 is TGTGCCAGCAGCTTGGGAGGGGCGGGGGCCTACGAGCAGTACTTC. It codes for CASSLGGAGAYEQYF.